These T cell receptor beta chains were read from a single sample in a study of T cell repertoires in cytomegalovirus infection. TCRdb fed the reads into MiXCR, producing one record per CDR3 protein. Counted here are about 340,000 distinct CDR3 sequences, just under 30% occurring once; the ten biggest clones make up 20%. Their antigens are not known. The specimen comprised cultured PBMCs, sampled from culture after CMV antigen stimulation. Receptors were obtained from a human donor in good health (CMV status not recorded). Some clones in this sample may be carry-over from other donors' samples. CDR3s include the opening cysteine and the closing phenylalanine or tryptophan.

>TRBV6-1|TRBJ1-5
CASSQTGGNQPQHF
>TRBV7-2|TRBJ1-6
CASSPSMAGGNSPLHF
>TRBV6-6|TRBJ1-3
CASSSPTVSGNTIYF
>TRBV29-1|TRBJ2-2
CSVETRGANTGELFF
>TRBV2|TRBJ2-5
CASSEDGKNQETQYF
>TRBV7-9|TRBJ1-1
CASRPTGRNTEAFF
>TRBV27|TRBJ1-5
CASSLYAYSNQPQHF
>TRBV7-9|TRBJ2-3
CASVNRLTSTDTQYF
>TRBV5-4|TRBJ2-7
CASKFGGTDYEQYF
>TRBV6-6|TRBJ2-2
CAGGTGGTGELFF
>TRBV7-3|TRBJ2-7
CASSWKPRDEQYF
>TRBV19|TRBJ1-5
CASSMAVSNQPQHF
>TRBV28|TRBJ2-3
CASRTGSSPDTQYF
>TRBV12-5|TRBJ1-1
CASGFGVPMNTEAFF
>TRBV28|TRBJ1-1
CASSFPTGQGTPFF
>TRBV5-1|TRBJ1-2
CASSSTVFYGYTF
>TRBV11-3|TRBJ2-5
CASSLDGTGEETQYF
>TRBV12-3/TRBV12-4|TRBJ2-2
CASGQAARNTGELFF
>TRBV10-1|TRBJ2-3
CASSEGWAGGISTDTQYF
>TRBV20-1|TRBJ2-2
CSASPSGRRSTGELFF
>TRBV12-3/TRBV12-4|TRBJ2-2
CASSLLQGSGELFF